This T cell receptor (beta chain) appears in the sequencing data of a study of early T cells in non-severe SARS-CoV-2 infection. The overall study: From unsorted whole blood, bulk RNA was sequenced, and the chains remained unpaired. Findings and limits, study-wide: Database matching using VDJdb favored anti-spike CD8 responses, with private and CD4 specificities left missing.

This clonotype occurred a few times. Its antigen is still unknown. The CDR3 has 13 residues. V trimming: 2 bases; J trimming: 6 bases; junction bases outside the gene matches: 2. Germline CDR1 and CDR2: SGHDN and FVKESK. Unique molecular identifiers (one per individual cDNA molecule) were attached. TCRdb reprocessed the 5' RACE reads via MiXCR and lists one record per CDR3 protein. The table records just over 80,000 distinct CDR3 sequences, roughly an eighth of them present only once. The chain is built from TRBV14 and TRBJ2-7; 9 bases are shared with TRBD2. The receptor was derived from an adult who was a healthcare worker with PCR-confirmed SARS-CoV-2 infection or an uninfected control (not recorded which). Sequencing was performed on whole blood. CDR3 DNA: TGTGCCAGCAGCCAATCAGCGGGAGGCGAGCAGTACTTC. Translation: CASSQSAGGEQYF.